Presented here are 25 T cell receptor beta chains from one specimen sequenced in a study of T cells after posttransplantation cyclophosphamide. Clones were sequenced by immunoSEQ multiplex PCR, and TCRdb holds only the in-frame ones, with some missing. Of about 18,000 clones in the sample, over 65% were seen once. Sequenced: memory CD4+ T cells sorted from blood. Receptors were obtained from a man aged 30 to 45 in good health and a related stem cell transplant donor.

The rearrangement uses TRBV6-6 and TRBJ1-1; D remains unclear. This CDR3 region has 12 residues. CDR1 and CDR2 (germline): MNHNY, SVGAGI (reference sequence). The V gene lost 5 bases and the J gene lost 4 bases, with 8 bases spanning the gap. The CDR3 sequence is CASSHIVTEAFF. The CDR3 DNA reads as TGTGCCAGCAGTCACATTGTCACTGAAGCTTTCTTT.

This clone showed up just a few times. The chain uses TRBV7-9 and TRBJ2-2; D is perhaps TRBD1 (6 bases). Trimming stripped 2 bases from V and 4 bases from J, with 8 bases between. CDR3 size: 14 residues. Germline values: CDR1 SEHNR, CDR2 FQNEAQ (reference sequence). The CDR3 loop is CASSLQGFTGELFF. CDR3 sequence (DNA): TGTGCCAGCAGCTTACAGGGGTTCACCGGGGAGCTGTTTTTT.

J is TRBJ2-5 and V is TRBV10-3; possible D gene TRBD2, 5 bases. The CDR3 length is 13 residues. Germline V gene lookup returns CDR1 ENHRY and CDR2 SYGVKD. V was pared by 1 base and J by 5 bases, with 8 bases between. The CDR3 nucleotides are TGTGCCATCAGTGAGTTGGGCGGGGAGACCCAGTACTTC. Protein: CAISELGGETQYF.

The chain uses TRBV4-3 and TRBJ1-4, with a weak D call TRBD1 (6 bases). CDR1 is LGHNA and CDR2 is YSLEER in the germline V gene. CDR3 size: 18 residues. With 0 bases removed from V and 8 bases from J, the gap between germline ends came to 22 bases. The CDR3 sequence is CASSQDIPRGRRLEKLFF. CDR3 in DNA: TGCGCCAGCAGCCAAGATATCCCCAGGGGTCGCCGCCTGGAAAAACTGTTTTTT.

The chain employs TRBV21-1 and TRBJ1-1; TRBD1 is taken as the D call from the table, unchecked against the DNA. TRBV21-1 is given as a pseudogene. This CDR3 spans 18 amino acids. The DNA of the CDR3 is TGTGCCAGCAGCAACGATGGAGGGACAGGGGATATGAACACTGAAGCTTTCTTT. Amino acids: CASSNDGGTGDMNTEAFF.

This clone has only one observation. The chain employs TRBV18 and TRBJ1-1; D is uncertain. This CDR3 has 14 amino acids. Trimming pared 6 bases from V and 7 bases from J, leaving 18 bases between. The germline V gene encodes CDR1 KGHSH and CDR2 LQKENI. The CDR3 sequence: CASSPAGARGEAFF. The CDR3 DNA sequence: TGTGCCAGCTCTCCCGCTGGCGCCAGAGGTGAAGCTTTCTTT.

V and J are TRBV7-9 and TRBJ2-5; 11 bases agree with TRBD2. Losses at the gene ends were 4 bases for V and 5 bases for J; bases not matched to a gene: 3. Per germline, CDR1 SEHNR and CDR2 FQNEAQ (reference sequence). CDR3 length: 14 residues. The CDR3 bases are TGTGCCAGCAGCTCCCGACTAGCGGGGGAGACCCAGTACTTC. It translates to CASSSRLAGETQYF.

This clone was detected only once. V and J are TRBV5-4 and TRBJ2-1; 9 bases line up with TRBD1. The CDR3 covers 14 residues. Trimming took 6 bases from V and 6 from J; bases not matched to a gene: 7. Per germline, CDR1 SGHNT and CDR2 YYREEE (reference sequence). CDR3 sequence: CASKPTGGRNEQFF. The CDR3 bases are TGTGCCAGCAAACCAACAGGGGGCCGCAATGAGCAGTTCTTC.

Comments on this clone: At one end, the junction sequence differs from germline, possibly due to a read error. CDR3 region: CSAREKPAGNF. The CDR3, as DNA: TGCAGTGCTAGAGAAAAGCCTGCAGGGAACTTC. The chain uses TRBV20-1 and TRBJ2-7; possibly TRBD1 for D (5 bases). Germline lookup yields CDR1 DFQATT and CDR2 SNEGSKA (reference sequence). CDR3 length: 11 amino acids.

The chain couples TRBV19 to TRBJ1-2; no firm D call. CDR3 length: 13 residues. With 5 bases removed from V and 0 bases from J, the gap between germline ends came to 7 bases. CDR1 and CDR2 from the germline V gene are LNHDA and SQIVND (reference sequence). The CDR3 reads CASSRGANYGYTF. The CDR3 DNA sequence: TGTGCCAGTAGTCGGGGAGCTAACTATGGCTACACCTTC.

This clone has a handful of counts. V usage is TRBV10-3 and J usage is TRBJ1-1; 7 nucleotides agree with TRBD1. This CDR3 region has 12 residues. Per germline, CDR1 ENHRY and CDR2 SYGVKD. V was clipped by 11 bases and J by 5 bases; unmatched bases: 8. The CDR3 DNA reads as TGTGCCGTAGCAGGGGGGCGGACTGAAGCTTTCTTT. Encoded protein: CAVAGGRTEAFF.

This chain links TRBV21-1 with TRBJ2-1; whether TRBD2, the table's D call, matches the DNA was not checked. TRBV21-1 corresponds to a pseudogene. The CDR3 covers 16 residues. The CDR3 loop reads CASSNRLAGGYNEQFF. For the CDR3, the DNA is TGTGCCAGCAGCAACCGACTAGCGGGGGGGTACAATGAGCAGTTCTTC.

The CDR3 loop reads CASSLEDYHTDTQYF. CDR3 DNA sequence: TGCGCCAGCAGCTTGGAGGACTACCACACAGATACGCAGTATTTT. V is TRBV5-1 and J is TRBJ2-3; possible D gene TRBD2, 6 bases. This CDR3 comprises 15 residues. Germline V gene sequence: CDR1 SGHRS, CDR2 YFSETQ. The V gene lost 0 bases and the J gene lost 2 bases, with 10 bases spanning the gap.

This rearrangement joins TRBV27 to TRBJ2-2, with 7 positions matching TRBD1. Trimming removed 5 bases from V and 4 bases from J; junction bases left unmatched: 13. This CDR3 contains 17 residues. Germline V gene sequence: CDR1 MNHEY, CDR2 SMNVEV (reference sequence). DNA of the CDR3: TGTGCCAGCAGTCCCAAGGGGGCCGCATGGGCCACCGGGGAGCTGTTTTTT. Its protein product is CASSPKGAAWATGELFF.

The chain joins TRBV19 to TRBJ2-1; TRBD1 agrees at 9 bases. With V trimmed by 4 bases and J by 6 bases, 7 bases remained unmatched. CDR1 is LNHDA and CDR2 is SQIVND in the germline V gene (reference sequence). This CDR3 comprises 15 residues. The chain's CDR3 is CASSTPGQGGNEQFF. The CDR3 region has the DNA TGTGCCAGTAGTACCCCGGGACAGGGTGGCAATGAGCAGTTCTTC.

This clone was seen more than once but under ten times. The chain is built from TRBV2 and TRBJ1-2; TRBD1 matches at 10 bases. CDR3 length: 14 amino acids. Germline trimming cut 5 bases from V and 1 base from J; bases unmatched to any gene: 1. Germline lookup yields CDR1 SNHLY and CDR2 FYNNEI. Here the CDR3 DNA reads TGTGCCAGCAGTCGGGACAGGGGTAACTATGGCTACACCTTC. It codes for CASSRDRGNYGYTF.

This clone appeared a single time. This rearrangement joins TRBV5-1 to TRBJ1-2; the match to TRBD1 covers 9 bases. Germline V gene lookup returns CDR1 SGHRS and CDR2 YFSETQ. The V segment lost 4 bases and the J segment 2 bases; nucleotides outside the gene matches: 9. The CDR3 runs 16 residues. CDR3 bases: TGCGCCAGCAGCGCCCTACAGGGGGCCTCAAACTATGGCTACACCTTC. It yields the protein CASSALQGASNYGYTF.

The chain combines TRBV11-3 with TRBJ1-1; the D is unclear. This CDR3 is 14 amino acids long. Germline loops: CDR1 SGHNT, CDR2 YENEEA. Between the trimmed V and J ends, which lost 0 bases and 5 bases, there was a span of 10 bases. CDR3 sequence (DNA): TGTGCCAGCAGCTTAGACGGTAGCGGGACTGAAGCTTTCTTT. It yields the protein CASSLDGSGTEAFF.

This clone has just one count. This chain's CDR3 is CASSLVAGLAGGTTYNEQFF. DNA for the CDR3: TGTGCCAGCAGCTTAGTGGCGGGACTAGCGGGGGGCACTACCTACAATGAGCAGTTCTTC. The chain is built from TRBV7-3 and TRBJ2-1; 15 positions agree with TRBD2. The germline V gene encodes CDR1 SGHTA and CDR2 FQGTGA. The CDR3 extends over 20 amino acids. Trimming took 2 bases from V and 2 from J; bases not matched to a gene: 10. The full variable domain, its missing parts supplied by reference TRBV7-3 and TRBJ2-1, is GAGVSQTPSNKVTEKGKYVELRCDPISGHTALYWYRQSLGQGPEFLIYFQGTGAADDSGLPNDRFFAVRPEGSVSTLKIQRTERGDSAVYLCASSLVAGLAGGTTYNEQFFGPGTRLTVL.

The chain combines TRBV5-1 with TRBJ2-1, with TRBD1 matching over 9 bases. Germline CDR1 reads SGHRS; CDR2 reads YFSETQ. CDR3 size: 14 residues. Trimming took 7 bases from V and 5 from J; bases not matched to a gene: 7. The CDR3 protein is CASFLDRGHNEQFF. In DNA form, the CDR3 reads TGCGCCAGCTTCCTGGACAGGGGTCACAATGAGCAGTTCTTC.

The chain employs TRBV7-3 and TRBJ2-1; TRBD2 agrees at 8 bases. This CDR3 contains 15 residues. V gave up 5 bases and J gave up 2 bases; unmatched junction bases: 5. CDR1 is SGHTA, CDR2 FQGTGA, per germline. The CDR3 loop is CASSTRLAPYNEQFF. Here the CDR3 DNA reads TGTGCCAGCAGCACCCGACTAGCGCCCTACAATGAGCAGTTCTTC.

This chain joins TRBV11-3 and TRBJ2-1, with 7 nucleotides matching TRBD1. CDR3 length equals 15 residues. Trimming removed 5 bases from V and 0 bases from J; junction bases left unmatched: 4. Germline V gene data show CDR1 as SGHNT and CDR2 as YENEEA. The CDR3 is CASSPRTGSYNEQFF. The CDR3 bases are TGTGCCAGCAGCCCCCGGACAGGCTCCTACAATGAGCAGTTCTTC.

The V gene is TRBV6-1, the J gene TRBJ2-3; D may be TRBD2 (5 bases). The germline V gene encodes CDR1 MNHNS and CDR2 SASEGT. The V end was cut by 4 bases, the J end by 9 bases, with 8 bases between. The CDR3 contains 11 residues. CDR3 DNA sequence: TGTGCCAGCAGTGCCCCGGGGACGCAGTATTTT. Residues: CASSAPGTQYF.

The V gene is TRBV4-3, the J gene TRBJ2-3; 8 bases align to TRBD2. Germline CDR1 and CDR2: LGHNA and YSLEER. V trimming: 5 bases; J trimming: 8 bases; junction bases outside the gene matches: 12. The CDR3 runs to 15 residues. As DNA, the CDR3 is TGCGCCAGCAGCGGCGGGACTAGTTTAACGGGTACGCAGTATTTT. Translating it yields CASSGGTSLTGTQYF.

The chain has TRBV4-3 and TRBJ1-3, with D uncertain. The CDR3 totals 16 residues. The V end was cut by 0 bases, the J end by 3 bases, with 12 bases between. The V gene's germline CDR1 is LGHNA and CDR2 YSLEER. The DNA for the CDR3 is TGCGCCAGCAGCCAAGATAAGGCACAGTTTGGAAACACCATATATTTT. It encodes CASSQDKAQFGNTIYF.